The text below deals with one TCR beta chain. V was trimmed by 4 bases and J by 6 bases, leaving 28 bases between them. CDR3 length equals 19 residues. The germline V gene encodes CDR1 MNHGY and CDR2 SAAAGT. The record originates from a study of shared clonotypes between healthy human individuals. Study-wide context: Serving as donors were a couple of women and a few men, whose ages spanned 18 to 49.

TCRdb keeps only in-frame clones here, not all; method: immunoSEQ multiplex PCR. The sample carries millions of clones, approximately 92% recorded once. The receptor's source is a man younger than 30 in good health. Specimen: naive CD4+ T cells sorted from blood. Subset indicated: CD45RA+ positively selected. V and J are TRBV6-8 and TRBJ1-3; D might be TRBD1 (6 bases). CDR3 nucleotides: TGTGCCAGCAGTTGTCTCTTACAGGGTTCGGTTACTAGAGTAAACACCATATATTTT. Residues: CASSCLLQGSVTRVNTIYF.